The next 19 T cell receptor beta chains were all read from a single sample in a study of CD4 T cells in relation to SARS-CoV-2 and coronaviruses. Measured with immunoSEQ multiplex PCR; TCRdb has only the in-frame clones, and not every one. The sample lists about 54,000 clones, approximately 90% occurring once. Sequenced: naive CD4+ T cells from PBMCs. As for subset: naive CD4+ T cells isolated by negative enrichment. Receptors originate from an adult with COVID-19.

The V call is TRBV28, the J call TRBJ1-1, with D possibly TRBD1 on 6 matching bases. Trimming removed 6 bases from V and 3 bases from J, with 23 bases in between. The CDR3 runs to 17 residues. Germline CDR1 reads MDHEN; CDR2 reads SYDVKM. CDR3 nucleotides: TGTGCCAGCAGCCTAGGGCCGGCAGGGGCGGTTGACACTGAAGCTTTCTTT. It is translated as CASSLGPAGAVDTEAFF.

Comments on this clone: One junction end disagrees with the germline gene, perhaps due to a read error. V and J are TRBV28 and TRBJ2-7, with TRBD2 identical over 11 bases. Germline V CDR1 and CDR2: MDHEN, SYDVKM. The CDR3 is 14 amino acids. The CDR3 DNA reads TGTGCCAGCACTTTAGCGGGAGGGCCGTACGAGCAGTACTTC. Translation: CASTLAGGPYEQYF.

This clone occurred once. The V call is TRBV11-2, the J call TRBJ2-7, with no clear D. With 5 bases removed from V and 0 bases from J, the gap between germline ends came to 23 bases. CDR1 is SGHAT and CDR2 is FQNNGV in the germline V gene. The CDR3 loop spans 18 amino acids. The CDR3 DNA reads as TGTGCCAGCAGCCGCCACCTGCGAGGCGGCTTAACCTCCTACGAGCAGTACTTC. Translated: CASSRHLRGGLTSYEQYF.

This chain joins TRBV5-4 and TRBJ2-5; tentatively, D is TRBD1 (6 bases). Germline CDR1 and CDR2: SGHNT and YYREEE (reference sequence). The CDR3 extends over 15 amino acids. V was cut by 6 bases and J by 5 bases, with 20 bases left in between. The CDR3 bases are TGTGCCAGCACCACTGGTGCAGGGGCTTGGGAGACCCAGTACTTC. It is translated as CASTTGAGAWETQYF.

The V and J genes are TRBV7-2 and TRBJ1-1; TRBD1 is a possible D gene (5 bases). CDR3 size: 15 residues. The germline gives CDR1 SGHTA, CDR2 FQGNSA. V dropped 5 bases and J dropped 4 bases, with 17 bases sitting between them. The CDR3: CASSLISAGRTEAFF. The CDR3 DNA is TGTGCCAGCAGCCTGATATCGGCAGGGCGCACTGAAGCTTTCTTT.

V is TRBV2 and J is TRBJ1-5, with D unclear. The V and J ends lost 3 bases and 2 bases respectively, with 2 bases between them. CDR3 length equals 12 residues. Per the germline V gene, CDR1 is SNHLY and CDR2 is FYNNEI. The CDR3 DNA reads as TGTGCCAGCAGTGACGGCAATCAGCCCCAGCATTTT. This translates into CASSDGNQPQHF.

The rearrangement uses TRBV28 and TRBJ1-1; perhaps TRBD1 as D (6 bases). The germline gives CDR1 MDHEN, CDR2 SYDVKM. CDR3 length: 14 residues. Trimming removed 2 bases at V and 4 bases at J, with 11 bases between. In DNA, the CDR3 is TGTGCCAGCAGTTTAGGGCAGGGGAGCACTGAAGCTTTCTTT. Protein sequence: CASSLGQGSTEAFF.

This clone was recorded once. The V call is TRBV19, the J call TRBJ1-4; the D gene is possibly TRBD1 (6 bases). The V gene lost 5 bases and the J gene lost 8 bases, with 21 bases spanning the gap. The CDR3 is 16 residues long. CDR1 is LNHDA and CDR2 is SQIVND in the germline V gene (reference sequence). The CDR3 DNA is TGTGCCAGTAGTCCACTTTCCAGGGGAGGAGACGAAAAACTGTTTTTT. Amino acid sequence: CASSPLSRGGDEKLFF.

The gene calls are TRBV30 and TRBJ2-7; possible D gene TRBD1, 5 bases. CDR3 length: 14 amino acids. Germline V gives CDR1 GTSNPN, CDR2 SVGIG (reference sequence). Trimming removed 5 bases from V and 1 base from J, with 15 bases in between. Here the CDR3 reads CAWGVPDRSYEQYF. The CDR3 bases are TGTGCCTGGGGGGTACCCGACAGATCCTACGAGCAGTACTTC.

The chain carries TRBV6-5 and TRBJ2-1; D is uncertain. The CDR3 extends over 16 amino acids. From germline, CDR1 is MNHEY and CDR2 SVGAGI. V was clipped by 4 bases and J by 0 bases, with 13 bases between them. This CDR3 reads CASSSRTAVSYNEQFF. The CDR3 DNA reads TGTGCCAGCAGTTCGAGAACGGCTGTCTCCTACAATGAGCAGTTCTTC.

The chain uses TRBV2 and TRBJ2-7; TRBD1 agrees at 9 bases. The V and J ends lost 5 bases and 3 bases, in that order; junction bases with no gene match: 8. Germline V gene data show CDR1 as SNHLY and CDR2 as FYNNEI. This CDR3 contains 15 residues. CDR3 sequence reads: CASSFTGGAVYEQYF. The CDR3 nucleotides read TGTGCCAGCAGTTTCACAGGGGGCGCTGTCTACGAGCAGTACTTC.

V gene TRBV28 combines with J gene TRBJ2-3; D possibly matches TRBD1 or TRBD2 (6 bases each). The ends were cut back, 7 bases at V and 0 bases at J, with 8 bases in the middle. CDR1 and CDR2 (germline): MDHEN, SYDVKM. CDR3 length equals 13 residues. This chain's CDR3 is CASTGASTDTQYF. CDR3 in DNA: TGTGCCAGCACGGGGGCAAGCACAGATACGCAGTATTTT.

The V gene is TRBV5-1, the J gene TRBJ2-5; TRBD1 aligns across 10 bases. With 1 base clipped from V and 2 bases from J, the junction kept 2 bases outside the gene matches. Germline V gene sequence: CDR1 SGHRS, CDR2 YFSETQ. This CDR3 comprises 15 residues. As DNA, the CDR3 is TGCGCCAGCAGCTTGAGGACAGGGGGTCAAGAGACCCAGTACTTC. It yields the protein CASSLRTGGQETQYF. Full variable domain (outside the CDR3, taken from reference TRBV5-1 and TRBJ2-5): KAGVTQTPRYLIKTRGQQVTLSCSPISGHRSVSWYQQTPGQGLQFLFEYFSETQRNKGNFPGRFSGRQFSNSRSEMNVSTLELGDSALYLCASSLRTGGQETQYFGPGTRLLVL.

Only one count was recorded for this clone. The chain joins TRBV28 to TRBJ2-2, with 9 bases identical to TRBD1. The ends lost 1 base at V and 6 bases at J; junction bases unmatched: 6. There are 16 residues in the CDR3. CDR1 is MDHEN, CDR2 SYDVKM, per germline. The CDR3 bases are TGTGCCAGCAGTTTATATCCGGGACAGGGTCCCGGGGAGCTGTTTTTT. This translates into CASSLYPGQGPGELFF.

The genes are TRBV18 and TRBJ2-1, with TRBD1 matching over 7 bases. The CDR3 is 15 residues long. Germline V gene data show CDR1 as KGHSH and CDR2 as LQKENI. Unmatched junction bases numbered 8, after V lost 2 bases and J lost 7 bases. CDR3 DNA: TGTGCCAGCTCACCAGGGGGACAGCTACAAAATGAGCAGTTCTTC. Its protein is CASSPGGQLQNEQFF.

This chain uses TRBV14 with TRBJ1-1; the D gene is possibly TRBD1 (5 bases). Between the trimmed V and J ends, which lost 0 bases and 10 bases, there was a span of 12 bases. The germline CDR1 and CDR2 sequences are SGHDN and FVKESK. CDR3 length: 13 amino acids. The CDR3 coding sequence is TGTGCCAGCAGCCAAGATAGGGGCTTGGGAGCTTTCTTT. It is translated as CASSQDRGLGAFF.

The chain carries TRBV12-3 or TRBV12-4 and TRBJ2-5, with D possibly matching TRBD1 (6 bases). V gave up 4 bases and J gave up 2 bases, with 8 bases separating them. This CDR3 is built from 13 residues. CDR3 nucleotides: TGTGCCAGCAGTTCCGGGACACAAGAGACCCAGTACTTC. It codes for CASSSGTQETQYF.

This clone was recorded a few times. The chain carries TRBV27 and TRBJ2-7; 9 nucleotides agree with TRBD2. The trim removed 4 bases at V and 7 bases at J, leaving 8 bases unmatched. The CDR3 loop spans 14 amino acids. Germline CDR1 reads MNHEY; CDR2 reads SMNVEV (reference sequence). DNA of the CDR3: TGTGCCAGCAGTTCGCTAGCGGGGTCTCGGGAGCAGTACTTC. The encoded protein is CASSSLAGSREQYF.

The gene calls are TRBV30 and TRBJ1-3; D not resolved. Looked up from germline, CDR1 is GTSNPN and CDR2 is SVGIG (reference sequence). V gave up 2 bases and J gave up 0 bases, with 14 bases separating them. The CDR3 extends over 16 amino acids. CDR3 region: CAWSKNRRISGNTIYF. DNA of the CDR3: TGTGCCTGGAGTAAGAACCGACGGATCTCTGGAAACACCATATATTTT.